A selection of T cell receptor beta chains follows, all from one sample in a study of blood T cell repertoires in COVID-19. Using immunoSEQ multiplex PCR, the repertoire was profiled, and TCRdb retains in-frame clones only, with some absent. Of approximately 90,000 clones in the sample, around 80% are singletons; the top ten hold 25%. The specimen was peripheral blood. The receptors were sampled from a man aged 55 to 70 with acute or convalescent COVID-19. Each CDR3 is given with its conserved first and last residue. Not all rows give a size; the values are once, few, many and, for expanded clones, a class.

CDR3: CASSLQGQLVAGELFF
size: once
V: TRBV5-1
J: TRBJ2-2

CDR3: CASSLGVSGQGGQPQHF
size: NA
V: TRBV5-5
J: TRBJ1-5

CDR3: CASGQTNYGYTF
size: few
V: TRBV12-3/TRBV12-4
J: TRBJ1-2

CDR3: CASSLDRTGTDTQYF
size: NA
V: TRBV7-2
J: TRBJ2-3

CDR3: CASSLAYINYGYTF
size: once
V: TRBV5-1
J: TRBJ1-2

CDR3: CATSDFSGQNTDTQYF
size: few
V: TRBV24-1
J: TRBJ2-3

CDR3: CASSLNRDKNQPQHF
size: NA
V: TRBV7-2
J: TRBJ1-5

CDR3: CASSRERGLNQPQHF
size: NA
V: TRBV7-2
J: TRBJ1-5

CDR3: CASSSRGGGTDTQYF
size: NA
V: TRBV7-3
J: TRBJ2-3

CDR3: CASSESTGVGEKLFF
size: NA
V: TRBV9
J: TRBJ1-4

CDR3: CASSVRDRAGETQYF
size: NA
V: TRBV19
J: TRBJ2-5

CDR3: CASSAGRQRSQPQHF
size: NA
V: TRBV19
J: TRBJ1-5

CDR3: CASSLSGGGNTGELFF
size: NA
V: TRBV7-9
J: TRBJ2-2

CDR3: CAWSRGTGELFF
size: NA
V: TRBV30
J: TRBJ2-2

CDR3: CASSAEGVSGSPLHF
size: NA
V: TRBV9
J: TRBJ1-6

CDR3: CASSLTDSYNEQFF
size: NA
V: TRBV11-2
J: TRBJ2-1

CDR3: CASRGHVSYGYTF
size: NA
V: TRBV5-1
J: TRBJ1-2

CDR3: CASKKGPGNYGYTF
size: once
V: TRBV7-2
J: TRBJ1-2

CDR3: CASSPTRGSGGLISYEQYF
size: NA
V: TRBV7-2
J: TRBJ2-7

CDR3: CASSEGTGGKYTQYF
size: NA
V: TRBV6-1
J: TRBJ2-3

CDR3: CASSFRGGASSSYEQYF
size: NA
V: TRBV11-2
J: TRBJ2-7

CDR3: CASSLGVGVNYGYTF
size: NA
V: TRBV5-1
J: TRBJ1-2

CDR3: CASSLAQGATGNTIYF
size: NA
V: TRBV7-6
J: TRBJ1-3

CDR3: CASSFGGAQNQPQHF
size: NA
V: TRBV6-2/TRBV6-3
J: TRBJ1-5

CDR3: CASRGQGNTGELFF
size: NA
V: TRBV6-5
J: TRBJ2-2

CDR3: CASSAEQDIGDQPQHF
size: NA
V: TRBV2
J: TRBJ1-5

CDR3: CASSPRGQGRTGELFF
size: NA
V: TRBV7-3
J: TRBJ2-2

CDR3: CASSSREVGGSGELFF
size: NA
V: TRBV5-4
J: TRBJ2-2

CDR3: CAWSAPPSPVEQYF
size: NA
V: TRBV30
J: TRBJ2-7

CDR3: CASSRRQGEVQPQHF
size: NA
V: TRBV2
J: TRBJ1-5

CDR3: CASSLEGAREKLFF
size: NA
V: TRBV5-1
J: TRBJ1-4

CDR3: CASSLRWGEYNEQFF
size: NA
V: TRBV5-4
J: TRBJ2-1

CDR3: CASSPQGSTNTGELFF
size: NA
V: TRBV11-3
J: TRBJ2-2

CDR3: CASSKVSGGPYEQYF
size: NA
V: TRBV21-1
J: TRBJ2-7

CDR3: CASSSPRGVGSYNEQFF
size: NA
V: TRBV7-8
J: TRBJ2-1

CDR3: CASISYMNTEAFF
size: NA
V: TRBV27
J: TRBJ1-1

CDR3: CASSLGGQGLYEQYF
size: once
V: TRBV7-9
J: TRBJ2-7

CDR3: CASSKWCRENIGNQPQHF
size: NA
V: TRBV21-1
J: TRBJ1-5

CDR3: CASSYDLNSPLHF
size: NA
V: TRBV7-6
J: TRBJ1-6

CDR3: CASSLVLETQYF
size: NA
V: TRBV5-5
J: TRBJ2-5

CDR3: CASSSPGLAPETQYF
size: NA
V: TRBV5-1
J: TRBJ2-5

CDR3: CASTFRGTGGTEAFF
size: NA
V: TRBV28
J: TRBJ1-1

CDR3: CASSLGLSRNTEAFF
size: once
V: TRBV7-9
J: TRBJ1-1

CDR3: CASTPGQGPDTQYF
size: NA
V: TRBV25-1
J: TRBJ2-3